The 21 T cell receptor beta chains below come from one sample, sequenced in a study of T cell responses to AZD1222 COVID-19 vaccine. The table came from immunoSEQ multiplex PCR; TCRdb's copy has only in-frame clones and leaves some out. The sample lists under 110,000 clones; about 90% were seen once. The sample was peripheral blood, taken on day 0 of AZD1222 vaccination. These receptors were obtained from an adult in good health.

This chain joins TRBV27 and TRBJ1-1; a possible D gene is TRBD1 (5 bases). This CDR3 contains 17 residues. In germline, CDR1 is MNHEY, CDR2 SMNVEV (reference sequence). Between the trimmed V and J ends, which lost 5 bases and 0 bases, there was a span of 19 bases. This CDR3 is CASSLGSAGSMNTEAFF. In DNA, the CDR3 is TGTGCCAGCAGTCTAGGTTCAGCAGGGTCAATGAACACTGAAGCTTTCTTT.

This chain connects TRBV5-1 to TRBJ2-7; TRBD2 matches at 11 bases. Germline CDR1 is SGHRS and CDR2 is YFSETQ. V trimming: 3 bases; J trimming: 6 bases; junction bases outside the gene matches: 5. This CDR3 region has 14 residues. CDR3 bases: TGCGCCAGCAGCTCGAGAGGGACTAGCGGCGAGCAGTACTTC. Its translation is CASSSRGTSGEQYF.

This clone was observed a handful of times. The gene calls are TRBV3-1 (or the pseudogene TRBV3-2) and TRBJ1-2; weak D call: TRBD1 (5 bases). The CDR3 consists of 15 residues. Germline CDR1 is LGHDT and CDR2 is YNNKEL (reference sequence). The V gene lost 3 bases and the J gene lost 6 bases, with 17 bases spanning the gap. The CDR3 sequence: CASSQDRNRINGYTF. CDR3 nucleotide sequence: TGTGCCAGCAGCCAGGACCGGAACAGGATTAATGGCTACACCTTC.

The chain links TRBV7-9 to TRBJ2-5, with 9 nucleotides matching TRBD2. The CDR3 totals 17 residues. V lost 1 base and J lost 1; bases outside the gene matches: 7. The germline V gene has CDR1 SEHNR and CDR2 FQNEAQ (reference sequence). CDR3 nucleotide sequence: TGTGCCAGCAGCTTAGTGAGCGGGAGGTGGGGCCAAGAGACCCAGTACTTC. The encoded protein is CASSLVSGRWGQETQYF.

This chain uses TRBV9 with TRBJ1-1; D gene ambiguous. The CDR3 spans 13 residues. Germline CDR1 SGDLS, CDR2 YYNGEE. Trimming cost V 0 bases and J 2 bases, with 5 bases left between them. CDR3 nucleotide sequence: TGTGCCAGCAGCGTAGCTCGTAACACTGAAGCTTTCTTT. Its translation is CASSVARNTEAFF.

The V and J genes are TRBV27 and TRBJ1-5, with TRBD1 matching over 8 bases. The CDR3 runs 12 residues. Germline V CDR1 and CDR2: MNHEY, SMNVEV (reference sequence). V was pared by 6 bases and J by 6 bases, with 1 base of the junction left unmatched. The CDR3 here is CASRDRGQPQHF. In nucleotides, the CDR3 is TGTGCCAGCAGAGACAGGGGTCAGCCCCAGCATTTT.

The V gene is TRBV11-2, the J gene TRBJ1-4, with D tentatively TRBD1 (6 bases). This CDR3 spans 14 amino acids. V lost 5 bases to trimming and J lost 5 bases, with 12 bases between them. Germline-derived CDR1 and CDR2 are SGHAT and FQNNGV. This CDR3 reads CASSQWGQNEKLFF. The CDR3 region has the DNA TGTGCCAGCAGCCAGTGGGGGCAGAATGAAAAACTGTTTTTT.

The chain joins TRBV7-9 to TRBJ2-4, with D unresolved. CDR1 is SEHNR and CDR2 is FQNEAQ in the germline V gene (reference sequence). The CDR3 is 18 amino acids. V gave up 0 bases and J gave up 0 bases, with 15 bases separating them. In nucleotides, the CDR3 is TGTGCCAGCAGCTTAGCAAGGGTTGCAAACCTAGCCAAAAACATTCAGTACTTC. This encodes CASSLARVANLAKNIQYF.

V usage is TRBV11-2 and J usage is TRBJ2-3; tentatively, D is TRBD1 (6 bases). This CDR3 comprises 12 residues. From germline, CDR1 is SGHAT and CDR2 FQNNGV. The V end lost 5 bases, the J end lost 6 bases, and 9 bases lay between the germline ends. Written as DNA, the CDR3 is TGTGCCAGCAGCCCCGACAGGGATACGCAGTATTTT. Its translation: CASSPDRDTQYF.

V usage is TRBV15 and J usage is TRBJ1-1; D is ambiguous. The CDR3 sequence is 15 residues long. The V end was cut by 5 bases, the J end by 6 bases, with 19 bases between. The V gene's germline CDR1 is LNHNV and CDR2 YYDKDF (reference sequence). CDR3 nucleotides: TGTGCCACCAGCCGAGTCAGTTACAGTAGTCCTGAAGCTTTCTTT. Its protein is CATSRVSYSSPEAFF.

This clone was found once. V usage is TRBV5-1 and J usage is TRBJ2-2; perhaps D is TRBD1 or TRBD2 (5 bases each). V was pared by 4 bases and J by 5 bases, with 12 bases between. This CDR3 spans 14 amino acids. The germline V gene has CDR1 SGHRS and CDR2 YFSETQ. CDR3 amino acids: CASSGGEPTGELFF. DNA for the CDR3: TGCGCCAGCAGCGGGGGAGAACCTACCGGGGAGCTGTTTTTT.

This sequence joins TRBV6-5 and TRBJ2-2, with D tentatively TRBD1 or TRBD2 (5 bases each). This CDR3 region has 14 residues. Trimming shortened V by 10 bases and J by 4 bases, and 16 bases separated the two germline ends. CDR1 and CDR2 (germline): MNHEY, SVGAGI. Here the CDR3 DNA reads TGTGCCACCTCCCGGGGCGCAGGCACCGGGGAGCTGTTTTTT. The encoded protein is CATSRGAGTGELFF.

The gene calls are TRBV5-1 and TRBJ2-3; 8 bases match TRBD1. The CDR3 contains 15 residues. Losses at the gene ends were 0 bases for V and 2 bases for J; bases not matched to a gene: 2. Per germline, CDR1 SGHRS and CDR2 YFSETQ. The CDR3 loop is CASSLEDRATDTQYF. The CDR3 DNA reads as TGCGCCAGCAGCTTGGAGGACAGGGCCACAGATACGCAGTATTTT.

This clone appeared a single time. The chain links TRBV10-3 to TRBJ1-2, with 7 bases aligning to TRBD1. Germline V gives CDR1 ENHRY, CDR2 SYGVKD. After removal of 7 bases from V and 11 bases from J, the junction contained 16 bases not matched to a gene. The CDR3 sequence is 14 residues long. This CDR3 is CAIKVSGDSPVYTF. CDR3 nucleotide sequence: TGTGCCATCAAGGTCTCGGGGGACAGTCCGGTGTACACCTTC.

This chain links TRBV19 with TRBJ2-2; the match to TRBD1 covers 8 bases. Germline V gene lookup returns CDR1 LNHDA and CDR2 SQIVND (reference sequence). V lost 5 bases to trimming and J lost 0 bases; unmatched junction nucleotides: 2. The CDR3 has 15 residues. The CDR3 reads CASSQGASNTGELFF. CDR3 nucleotides: TGTGCCAGTAGTCAGGGGGCATCGAACACCGGGGAGCTGTTTTTT.

V is TRBV6-5 and J is TRBJ2-1; unclear D gene. The CDR3 is made up of 13 amino acids. Germline V gene sequence: CDR1 MNHEY, CDR2 SVGAGI. Trimming shortened V by 8 bases and J by 7 bases, and 15 bases separated the two germline ends. CDR3 loop: CASLRDLTNEQFF. The CDR3 nucleotides read TGTGCCAGCCTCCGAGACCTCACTAATGAGCAGTTCTTC.

The V call is TRBV2, the J call TRBJ2-7; 11 bases are a match to TRBD2. This CDR3 contains 18 residues. Germline values: CDR1 SNHLY, CDR2 FYNNEI. V trimming: 9 bases; J trimming: 0 bases; junction bases outside the gene matches: 16. The CDR3 DNA reads TGTGCCAGTAGGTTTGGGGGGACTAGCGGTACCTTCTCCTACGAGCAGTACTTC. Translated, it gives CASRFGGTSGTFSYEQYF.

This chain links TRBV11-2 with TRBJ1-1, with 9 bases matching TRBD1. V gave up 0 bases and J gave up 1 base; unmatched junction bases: 6. This CDR3 spans 17 amino acids. Germline CDR1 and CDR2: SGHAT and FQNNGV. In DNA, the CDR3 is TGTGCCAGCAGCTTAGAGCGGGGGACAGGGAAGAACACTGAAGCTTTCTTT. Its protein is CASSLERGTGKNTEAFF. Full variable domain (remainder filled in from reference TRBV11-2 and TRBJ1-1): EAGVAQSPRYKIIEKRQSVAFWCNPISGHATLYWYQQILGQGPKLLIQFQNNGVVDDSQLPKDRFSAERLKGVDSTLKIQPAKLEDSAVYLCASSLERGTGKNTEAFFGQGTRLTVV.

This sequence joins TRBV4-1 and TRBJ2-3, with D maybe TRBD2 (6 bases). This CDR3 is built from 15 residues. In germline, CDR1 is MGHRA, CDR2 YSYEKL. Trimming removed 3 bases at V and 0 bases at J, with 10 bases between. The CDR3 DNA follows: TGCGCCAGCAGCCATTTGAGCGGGAGCACAGATACGCAGTATTTT. This gives the protein CASSHLSGSTDTQYF.

J is TRBJ2-4 and V is TRBV5-1; D may be TRBD2 (5 bases). Deletions cut 0 bases from V and 9 bases from J, with 16 bases between. The CDR3 runs to 15 residues. Germline V lookup: CDR1 SGHRS, CDR2 YFSETQ. CDR3: CASSLAGPLGSIQYF. The CDR3 region has the DNA TGCGCCAGCAGCTTGGCCGGTCCTCTTGGGAGCATTCAGTACTTC.

The CDR3 sequence: CASSQFLDRLMNTEAFF. The CDR3 bases are TGTGCCAGCAGCCAATTTCTGGACAGGCTTATGAACACTGAAGCTTTCTTT. This sequence joins TRBV3-1 (or the pseudogene TRBV3-2) and TRBJ1-1, with 7 bases that match TRBD1. Germline trimming cut 2 bases from V and 0 bases from J; bases unmatched to any gene: 9. This CDR3 has 17 residues. Germline V lookup: CDR1 LGHDT, CDR2 YNNKEL (reference sequence).